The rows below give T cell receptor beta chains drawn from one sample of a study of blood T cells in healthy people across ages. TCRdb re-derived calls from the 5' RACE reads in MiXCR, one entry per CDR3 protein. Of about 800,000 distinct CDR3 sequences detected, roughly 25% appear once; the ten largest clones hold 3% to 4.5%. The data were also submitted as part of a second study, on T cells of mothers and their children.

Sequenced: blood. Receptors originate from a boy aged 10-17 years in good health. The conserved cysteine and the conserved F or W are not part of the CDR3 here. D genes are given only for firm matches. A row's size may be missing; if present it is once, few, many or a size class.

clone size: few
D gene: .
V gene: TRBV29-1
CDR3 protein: SVEPNQETQY

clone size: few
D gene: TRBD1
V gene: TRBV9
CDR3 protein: ASSIHRGGNEQF

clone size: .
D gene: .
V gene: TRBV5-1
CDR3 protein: ASSLDRSVGYT

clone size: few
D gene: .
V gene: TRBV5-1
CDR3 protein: ASSSPERYQETQY

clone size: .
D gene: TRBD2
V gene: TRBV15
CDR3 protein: ATSRIAGGSYEQY

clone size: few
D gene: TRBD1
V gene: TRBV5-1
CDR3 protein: ASSPGTGTIGEQF

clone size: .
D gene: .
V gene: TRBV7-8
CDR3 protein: ASSAIGGINTEAF

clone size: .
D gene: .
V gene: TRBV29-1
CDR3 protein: SVGDPPGEQY

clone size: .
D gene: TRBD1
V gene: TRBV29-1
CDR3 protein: SVEDPEGGESYGYT

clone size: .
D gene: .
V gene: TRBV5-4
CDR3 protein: ASSRNHAGEKLF

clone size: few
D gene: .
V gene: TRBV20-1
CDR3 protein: SARAGPIPSSGANVLT

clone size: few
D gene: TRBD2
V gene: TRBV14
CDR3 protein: ASSQDPSGGFTGELF

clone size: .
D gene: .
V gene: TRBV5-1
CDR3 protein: ASSLSARAEETQY

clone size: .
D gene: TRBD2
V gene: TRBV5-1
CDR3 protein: ASSSPTSRQETQY

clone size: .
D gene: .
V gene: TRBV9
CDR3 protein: ASSYGLGGGEQF

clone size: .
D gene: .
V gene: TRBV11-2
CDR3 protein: ASRPTSGNTIY

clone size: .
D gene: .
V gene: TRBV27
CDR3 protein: ASSLYAHSSYEQY

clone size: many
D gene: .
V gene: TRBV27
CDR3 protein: ASSLEGTYEQY

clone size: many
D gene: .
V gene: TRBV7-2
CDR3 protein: ASSSRGGYGYT

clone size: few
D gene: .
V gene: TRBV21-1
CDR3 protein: ASTSYIVGNEQF

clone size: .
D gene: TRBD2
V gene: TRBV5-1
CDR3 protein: ASSWRVLAGSSTDTQY

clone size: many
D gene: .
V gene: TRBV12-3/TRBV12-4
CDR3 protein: ASSLRAETQY

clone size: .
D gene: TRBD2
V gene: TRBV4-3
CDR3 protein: ASSQDLPFLAGGQETQY

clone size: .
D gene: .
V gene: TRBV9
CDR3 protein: ASSPVGYSPYEQY

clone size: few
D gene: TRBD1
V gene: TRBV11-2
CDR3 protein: ASSLDRDRAAIANYGYT

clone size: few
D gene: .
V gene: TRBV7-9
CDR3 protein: ASGDSLLGVQAYNEQF

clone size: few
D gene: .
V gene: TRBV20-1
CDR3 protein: SANPSSGSGNTIY

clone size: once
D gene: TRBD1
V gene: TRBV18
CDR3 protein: ASSPRVGQGSYEQY

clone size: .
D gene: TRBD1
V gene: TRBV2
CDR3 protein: ASTQMFTGGSQPQH

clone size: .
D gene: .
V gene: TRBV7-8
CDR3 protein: ASSFHRVPANSPLH

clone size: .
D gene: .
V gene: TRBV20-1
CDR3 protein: SARKISGQSSYNSPLH

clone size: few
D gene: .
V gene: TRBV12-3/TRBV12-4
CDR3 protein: ASSPSSAGNTIY

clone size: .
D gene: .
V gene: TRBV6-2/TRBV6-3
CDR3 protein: ASRGRGNQPQH

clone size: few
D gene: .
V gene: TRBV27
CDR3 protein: ASGEGGQSPLH

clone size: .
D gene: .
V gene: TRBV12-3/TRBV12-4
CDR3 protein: ASSRSINNEQF

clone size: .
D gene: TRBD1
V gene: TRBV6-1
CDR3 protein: ASSEPGQGSSYEQY

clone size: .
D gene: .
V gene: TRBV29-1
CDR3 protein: SVEDPEGRYNNEQF

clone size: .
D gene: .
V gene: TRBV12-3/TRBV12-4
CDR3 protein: ASSWGATGANVLT

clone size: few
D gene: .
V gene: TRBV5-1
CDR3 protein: ASRQQGFTDTQY

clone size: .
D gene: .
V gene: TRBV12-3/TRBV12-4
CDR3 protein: ASRISNQPQH

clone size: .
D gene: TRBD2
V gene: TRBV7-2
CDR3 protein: ASSFYTSGGAYEQY